The T cell receptor beta chain described here comes from a study of T cells in Graves' hyperthyroidism and ophthalmopathy. Study observations and caveats: Ophthalmopathy and stable hyperthyroidism were told apart by a 13 V-J model.

This clonotype occurred once. Its specificity is unknown. The study enrolled patients aged 18 to 65 with newly diagnosed hyperthyroidism of under 2 months' duration. The V gene lost 2 bases and the J gene lost 5 bases, with 12 bases spanning the gap. The germline CDR1 and CDR2 sequences are SGHTA and FQGTGA. The CDR3 sequence is 14 residues long. Amplification yielded TCR beta CDR3 regions, with RNA transcripts as the source. A set of HTBI primers served as the primers for a first-round RT-PCR of the TCR CDR3. Each CDR3 protein gets one entry after TCRdb re-called the multiplex PCR reads with MiXCR. The table records some 600,000 distinct CDR3 sequences, 46% of them present only once.

Sequencing used peripheral blood or thyroid tissue (not recorded which). The sequence derives from a woman in her late teens or twenties with Graves' hyperthyroidism. This chain connects TRBV7-3 to TRBJ2-5; D possibly matches TRBD1 or TRBD2 (5 bases each). The CDR3 reads CASSLGGTAETQYF. The CDR3 DNA follows: TGTGCCAGCAGCTTAGGTGGGACGGCTGAGACCCAGTACTTC.